Reported below is one T cell receptor (beta chain). There is no known antigen for this receptor. Base quality data are lacking; no much larger clone is found one base away. Sequencing instrument: Illumina Genome Analyzer IIx. In TCRdb, the public reads were trimmed at Q25 with fastp and aligned with MiXCR, with productive beta chains retained. Every distinct CDR3 protein forms one entry, paired with its most common genes and DNA. This sample has about 15,000 distinct CDR3 sequences in its table, and roughly a third of those were observed once. The ten largest account for about 16% of the sample. The sample originates from a study (dated by TCRdb to the early 2010s). This clonotype was obtained from a human donor. The sequenced sample was blood.

The bases read TGTGCCAGCAGCCAAGTCCTCCAGACCCCGTCCGGGGAGCTGTTTTTT. Translated, this is CASSQVLQTPSGELFF. The sequence links TRBV4-2 to TRBJ2-2, with no reliable assignment of the D segment. From the cysteine through the phenylalanine, the CDR3 covers 16 amino acids. Kept here is only the CDR3 DNA, which spans 48 bases and is read in frame from base 1. CDR1 and CDR2 are read off the germline V gene as LGHNA and YNFKEQ. The junction carries 15 bases between V and J, which are trimmed by 1 base and 6 bases respectively.